This paragraph reports one T cell receptor (beta chain). The antigen is not known. The sample belongs to a study of cytomegalovirus exposure and HLA in healthy donors. This CDR3 region has 14 residues. Germline lookup yields CDR1 MNHNS and CDR2 SASEGT. V shed 8 bases and J 4 bases; nucleotides not matched to a gene: 8. Study-wide points: In vitro data verified a few CMV-associated chains as specific for CMV antigens. In terms of immune exposure information, only CMV serostatus was available.

This PCR relied on a set of 60 Vbeta primers and 13 Jbeta primers. Profiling relied on immunoSEQ multiplex PCR, and the TCRdb table lists in-frame clones only, not all of them. The sample holds 150,000 to 200,000 clones; about four fifths are singletons and the top ten take approximately 6.7%. The clonotype originates from a man in his thirties or forties in good health and CMV-seropositive. The V and J genes are TRBV6-1 and TRBJ2-3, with 8 positions matching TRBD2. Source material: PBMCs. The CDR3 nucleotides read TGTGCCAGCCTACTAGCGGACCGTGCAGATACGCAGTATTTT. It translates to CASLLADRADTQYF.